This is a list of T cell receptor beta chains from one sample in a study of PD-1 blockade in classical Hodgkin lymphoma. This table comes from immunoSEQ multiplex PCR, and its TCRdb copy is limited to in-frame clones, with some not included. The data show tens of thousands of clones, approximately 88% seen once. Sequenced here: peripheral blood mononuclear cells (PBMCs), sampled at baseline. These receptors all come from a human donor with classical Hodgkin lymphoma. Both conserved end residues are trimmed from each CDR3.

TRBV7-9,ASSPVVAGVSETQY
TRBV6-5,ASSEPPRDYGYT
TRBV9,ASSTGTGGDGPQH
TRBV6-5,ASSRRENTEAF
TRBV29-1,SVERSGETQY
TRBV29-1,SVAGLGNTGELF
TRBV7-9,ASSSSRGSPLH
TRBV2,ASSDRPALVTEAF
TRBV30,AWSGSSAGGPDTQY
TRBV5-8,ASSWESSYEQY
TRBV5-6,ASSLGLPTGELF
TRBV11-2,ASSPWTLFTDTQY
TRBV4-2,ASSQDGAGGLGTQY
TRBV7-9,ASRGGRHSTDTQY
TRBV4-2,ASSQGVSGSYEQY
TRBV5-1,ASSAQGSGNTIY
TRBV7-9,ASSFRGEQY
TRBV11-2,ASSPHPPSGGYNEQF
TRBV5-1,ASSYARDRPTGELF
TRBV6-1,ASTGTAATNEKLF